This T cell receptor beta chain was recovered during a study of T cells in Graves' hyperthyroidism and ophthalmopathy. The overall study: Specimen type is peripheral blood, collected at initial diagnosis prior to any treatment.

The study, taken as a whole, reports: Blood samples included most of the expanded thyroid clonotypes exceeding 0.001. Patients with ophthalmopathy were separated from those with stable hyperthyroidism by a 13 V-J model.

Authors of the study amplified TCR beta CDR3 regions from RNA transcripts. The TCR CDR3 was amplified in a first-round RT-PCR using the HTBI primer set. MiXCR was run by TCRdb on the multiplex PCR reads, yielding one entry per CDR3 protein. The sample includes about 520,000 distinct CDR3 sequences, 20% of them seen just once. This clonotype was seen at least ten times. The antigen is undetermined. Patients were aged 18 to 65, had disease duration under 2 months, and had newly diagnosed hyperthyroidism. Between the trimmed V and J ends, which lost 3 bases and 0 bases, there was a span of 11 bases. Germline values: CDR1 DFQATT, CDR2 SNEGSKA (reference sequence). The length of the CDR3 is 14 residues.

The clonotype comes from a young man with Graves' hyperthyroidism. The V and J genes are TRBV20-1 and TRBJ1-1; a weak D match, TRBD1 (5 bases). Sequences were obtained from blood. CDR3 in amino acids: CSASKGRLNTEAFF. The CDR3 coding sequence is TGCAGTGCTAGTAAGGGACGTCTGAACACTGAAGCTTTCTTT.